This TCR beta chain originates from a study of shared clonotypes between healthy human individuals. General study results and limits: Naive subsets usually exceeded memory subsets in estimated richness. Specimens sampled were limited to blood, with tissue repertoires likely differing.

CDR1 is SGHNT, CDR2 YYREEE, per germline (reference sequence). The ends were cut back, 2 bases at V and 0 bases at J, with 12 bases in the middle. The CDR3 is made up of 15 amino acids. Profiled with immunoSEQ multiplex PCR; TCRdb holds only in-frame clones, not every one. The data contain 950,000 to 1,300,000 clones, about 75% of them singletons. Worth noting for this clone: Its antigen is unidentified.

This clonotype was obtained from a man aged 18 to 35 in good health. The chain uses TRBV5-4 and TRBJ2-7; D might be TRBD1 (5 bases). Sequencing was performed on memory CD4+ T cells sorted from blood. The sample's subset: CD45RA-negative fraction. As DNA, the CDR3 is TGTGCCAGCAGCTTAACAGGTTCTAGCTCCTACGAGCAGTACTTC. Translated, it gives CASSLTGSSSYEQYF.